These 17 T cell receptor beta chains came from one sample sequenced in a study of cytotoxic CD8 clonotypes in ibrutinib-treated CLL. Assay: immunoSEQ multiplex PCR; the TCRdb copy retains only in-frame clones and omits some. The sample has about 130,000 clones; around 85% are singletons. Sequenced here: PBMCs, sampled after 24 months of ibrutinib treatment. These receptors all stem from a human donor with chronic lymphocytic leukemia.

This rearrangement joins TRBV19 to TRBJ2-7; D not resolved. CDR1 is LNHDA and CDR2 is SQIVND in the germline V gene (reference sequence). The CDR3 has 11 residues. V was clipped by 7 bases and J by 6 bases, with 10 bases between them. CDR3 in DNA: TGTGCCAGTACAGGCCACGGCGAGCAGTACTTC. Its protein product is CASTGHGEQYF.

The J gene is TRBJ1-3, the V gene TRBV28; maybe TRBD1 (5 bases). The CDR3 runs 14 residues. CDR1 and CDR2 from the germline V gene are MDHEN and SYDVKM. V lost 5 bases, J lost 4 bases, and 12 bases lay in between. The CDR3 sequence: CASSTSRAGNTIYF. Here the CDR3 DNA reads TGTGCCAGCAGTACCTCCAGGGCGGGAAACACCATATATTTT. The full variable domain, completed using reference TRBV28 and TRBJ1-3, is DVKVTQSSRYLVKRTGEKVFLECVQDMDHENMFWYRQDPGLGLRLIYFSYDVKMKEKGDIPEGYSVSREKKERFSLILESASTNQTSMYLCASSTSRAGNTIYFGEGSWLTVV.

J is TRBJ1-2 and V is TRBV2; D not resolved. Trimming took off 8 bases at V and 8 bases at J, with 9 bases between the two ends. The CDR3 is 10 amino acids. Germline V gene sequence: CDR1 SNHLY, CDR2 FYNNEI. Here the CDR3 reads CASGRYGYTF. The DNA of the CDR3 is TGTGCCAGCGGCCGATACGGCTACACCTTC.

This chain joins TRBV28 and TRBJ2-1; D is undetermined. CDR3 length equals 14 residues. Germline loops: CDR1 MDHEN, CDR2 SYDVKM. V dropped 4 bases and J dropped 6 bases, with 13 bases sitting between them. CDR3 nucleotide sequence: TGTGCCAGCAGTTCGATTGGACGGAGCAATGAGCAGTTCTTC. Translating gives CASSSIGRSNEQFF.

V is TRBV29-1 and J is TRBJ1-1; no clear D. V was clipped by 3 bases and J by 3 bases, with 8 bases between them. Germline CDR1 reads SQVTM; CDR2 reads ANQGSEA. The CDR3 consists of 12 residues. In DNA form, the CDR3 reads TGCAGCGTTGAGCATGGGGACACTGAAGCTTTCTTT. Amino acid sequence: CSVEHGDTEAFF.

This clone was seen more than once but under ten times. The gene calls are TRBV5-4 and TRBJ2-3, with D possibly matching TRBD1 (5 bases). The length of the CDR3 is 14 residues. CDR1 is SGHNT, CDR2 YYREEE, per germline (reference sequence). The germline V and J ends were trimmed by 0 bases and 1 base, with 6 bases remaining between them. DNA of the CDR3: TGTGCCAGCAGCTTGGCACAGGGCACAGATACGCAGTATTTT. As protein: CASSLAQGTDTQYF.

The DNA for the CDR3 is TGTGCCAGCAGCTCCGGACTAGCGGGAGGGCGGGCAGATACGCAGTATTTT. This translates into CASSSGLAGGRADTQYF. The chain carries TRBV7-8 and TRBJ2-3, with 15 bases that match TRBD2. CDR1 and CDR2 (germline): SGHVS, FQNEAQ. V lost 4 bases and J lost 4; bases outside the gene matches: 6. The length of the CDR3 is 17 residues.

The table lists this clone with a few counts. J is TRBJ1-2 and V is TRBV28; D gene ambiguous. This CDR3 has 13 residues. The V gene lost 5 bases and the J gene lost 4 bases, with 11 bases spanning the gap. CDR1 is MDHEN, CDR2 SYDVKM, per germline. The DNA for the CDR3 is TGTGCCAGCAGTCCAGGCCTGGGCTATGGCTACACCTTC. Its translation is CASSPGLGYGYTF.

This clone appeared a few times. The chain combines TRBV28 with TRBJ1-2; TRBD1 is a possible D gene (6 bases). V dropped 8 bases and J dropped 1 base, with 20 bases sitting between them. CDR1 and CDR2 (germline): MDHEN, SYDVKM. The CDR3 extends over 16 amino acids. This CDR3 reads CASHREFGTLNYGYTF. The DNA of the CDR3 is TGTGCCAGCCACAGGGAATTTGGTACGCTTAACTATGGCTACACCTTC.

In nucleotides, the CDR3 is TGCGCCAGCAGCATTGCCCCCCAGGGCGGAGATACGCAGTATTTT. It is translated as CASSIAPQGGDTQYF. This chain uses TRBV5-1 with TRBJ2-3, with D perhaps TRBD1 (5 bases). The CDR3 is made up of 15 amino acids. Per the germline V gene, CDR1 is SGHRS and CDR2 is YFSETQ. Trimming stripped 4 bases from V and 5 bases from J, with 17 bases between. The variable domain in full, completed from reference TRBV5-1 and TRBJ2-3, reads KAGVTQTPRYLIKTRGQQVTLSCSPISGHRSVSWYQQTPGQGLQFLFEYFSETQRNKGNFPGRFSGRQFSNSRSEMNVSTLELGDSALYLCASSIAPQGGDTQYFGPGTRLTVL.

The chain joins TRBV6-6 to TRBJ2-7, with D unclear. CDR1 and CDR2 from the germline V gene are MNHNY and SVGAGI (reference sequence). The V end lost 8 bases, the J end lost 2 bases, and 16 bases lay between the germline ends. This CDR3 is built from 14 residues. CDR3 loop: CASRPIGPPYEQYF. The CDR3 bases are TGTGCCAGCCGCCCTATCGGCCCCCCCTACGAGCAGTACTTC.

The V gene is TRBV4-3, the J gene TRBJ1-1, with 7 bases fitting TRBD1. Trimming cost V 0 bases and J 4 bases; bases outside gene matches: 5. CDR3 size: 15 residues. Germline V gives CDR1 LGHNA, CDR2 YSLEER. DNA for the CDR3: TGCGCCAGCAGCCAAGAGTACCAGGGGGGCACTGAAGCTTTCTTT. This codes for CASSQEYQGGTEAFF.

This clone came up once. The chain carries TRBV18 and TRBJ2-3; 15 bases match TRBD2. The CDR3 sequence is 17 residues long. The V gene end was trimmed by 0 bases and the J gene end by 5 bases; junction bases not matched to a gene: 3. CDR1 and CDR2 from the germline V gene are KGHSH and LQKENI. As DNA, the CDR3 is TGTGCCAGCTCACCACCGGGACTAGCGGGGGGTCTAGATACGCAGTATTTT. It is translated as CASSPPGLAGGLDTQYF.

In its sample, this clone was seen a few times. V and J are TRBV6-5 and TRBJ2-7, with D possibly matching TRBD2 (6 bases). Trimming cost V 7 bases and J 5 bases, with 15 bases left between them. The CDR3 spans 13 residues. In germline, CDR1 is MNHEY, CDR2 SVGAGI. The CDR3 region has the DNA TGTGCCAGCAATAAGGGGCTAGCGAACGAGCAGTACTTC. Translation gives CASNKGLANEQYF.

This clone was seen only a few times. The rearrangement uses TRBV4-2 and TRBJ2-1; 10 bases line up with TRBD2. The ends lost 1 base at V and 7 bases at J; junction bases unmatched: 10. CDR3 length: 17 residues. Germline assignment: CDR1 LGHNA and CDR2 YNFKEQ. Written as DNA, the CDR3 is TGTGCCAGCAGCCAAGTTGGGAGCGGGAGGGCCGGGAATGAGCAGTTCTTC. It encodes CASSQVGSGRAGNEQFF.

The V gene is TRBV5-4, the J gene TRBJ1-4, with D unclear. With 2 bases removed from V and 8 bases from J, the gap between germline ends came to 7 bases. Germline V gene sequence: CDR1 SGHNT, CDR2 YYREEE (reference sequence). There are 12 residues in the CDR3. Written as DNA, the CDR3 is TGTGCCAGCAGCTTCGGGCGGGAAAAACTGTTTTTT. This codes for CASSFGREKLFF.

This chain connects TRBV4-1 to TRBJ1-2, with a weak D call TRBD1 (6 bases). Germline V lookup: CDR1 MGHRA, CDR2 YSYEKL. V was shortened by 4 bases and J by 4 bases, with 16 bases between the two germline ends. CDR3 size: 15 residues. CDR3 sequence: CASSRGAGVIYGYTF. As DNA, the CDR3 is TGCGCCAGCAGCCGGGGGGCGGGAGTGATCTATGGCTACACCTTC.